Below are 29 T cell receptor beta chains sequenced from a single sample in a study of metastatic and nonmetastatic thyroid tumors. TCRdb re-called clones via MiXCR from the PCR reads. The sample includes tens of thousands of clones, about 18% seen only once; the top ten take about 11%. Each patient came to thyroid surgery without any prior treatment (of any kind). The sequenced material came from blood. The receptor set was obtained from a female donor with papillary thyroid cancer or a benign thyroid nodule (not recorded which). Some clones in this sample may be carry-over from other donors' samples.

This clone was counted at least ten times. The chain links TRBV27 to TRBJ2-2, with 7 bases that match TRBD2. Germline loops: CDR1 MNHEY, CDR2 SMNVEV (reference sequence). V lost 0 bases and J lost 5; bases outside the gene matches: 12. The CDR3 length is 18 residues. DNA for the CDR3: TGTGCCAGCAGTTTATCGCGCCGGGGAGGGGAGGGTACCGGGGAGCTGTTTTTT. This codes for CASSLSRRGGEGTGELFF.

The CDR3 protein is CASRTQETQYF. As DNA, the CDR3 is TGTGCCAGCAGGACGCAAGAGACCCAGTACTTC. The V call is TRBV7-2, the J call TRBJ2-5; unclear D gene. V lost 6 bases and J 2 bases, leaving 4 bases between the germline ends. The V gene's germline CDR1 is SGHTA and CDR2 FQGNSA. The CDR3 extends over 11 amino acids.

This clone appeared a few times. The chain carries TRBV2 and TRBJ2-3; D is unresolved. In germline, CDR1 is SNHLY, CDR2 FYNNEI. CDR3 length equals 11 residues. V was clipped by 7 bases and J by 4 bases, with 6 bases between them. The chain's CDR3 is CASILADTQYF. CDR3 nucleotide sequence: TGTGCCAGCATCCTGGCAGATACGCAGTATTTT. Full variable domain (outside the CDR3, taken from reference TRBV2 and TRBJ2-3): EPEVTQTPSHQVTQMGQEVILRCVPISNHLYFYWYRQILGQKVEFLVSFYNNEISEKSEIFDDQFSVERPDGSNFTLKIRSTKLEDSAMYFCASILADTQYFGPGTRLTVL.

Only one count was recorded for this clone. This may come from a read error, since a much larger clone is one base off. The chain combines TRBV5-6 with TRBJ1-1; unclear D gene. The V gene's germline CDR1 is SGHDT and CDR2 YYEEEE. CDR3 length: 13 amino acids. V lost 3 bases, J lost 4 bases, and 10 bases lay in between. The CDR3 nucleotides read TGTGCCAGCAGCTACATGGGAGTCACTGAAGCTTTCTTT. Its protein product is CASSYMGVTEAFF.

This clone was observed at least ten times. V and J are TRBV9 and TRBJ2-1; D gene ambiguous. This CDR3 is built from 12 residues. The V gene lost 3 bases and the J gene lost 5 bases, with 6 bases spanning the gap. CDR1 SGDLS and CDR2 YYNGEE come from the germline V gene. The CDR3 coding sequence is TGTGCCAGCAGCGAGGTACACAATGAGCAGTTCTTC. It translates to CASSEVHNEQFF. The complete variable domain, with remaining parts taken from reference TRBV9 and TRBJ2-1, reads DSGVTQTPKHLITATGQRVTLRCSPRSGDLSVYWYQQSLDQGLQFLIQYYNGEERAKGNILERFSAQQFPDLHSELNLSSLELGDSALYFCASSEVHNEQFFGPGTRLTVL.

The J gene is TRBJ2-1, the V gene TRBV18, with 7 bases matching TRBD1. The junction had 12 bases not matched to a gene; V was cut back by 3 bases and J by 7 bases. Germline values: CDR1 KGHSH, CDR2 LQKENI. This CDR3 has 16 residues. The chain's CDR3 is CASSPSNPGQINEQFF. The CDR3 DNA follows: TGTGCCAGCTCACCCTCCAACCCGGGACAGATAAATGAGCAGTTCTTC.

This clone was counted ten times or more. The chain's CDR3 is CASSPTGTVTYNEQFF. The CDR3 DNA reads TGTGCCAGCAGCCCTACCGGGACAGTTACCTACAATGAGCAGTTCTTC. V gene TRBV7-3 combines with J gene TRBJ2-1; 7 positions agree with TRBD1. The germline V gene encodes CDR1 SGHTA and CDR2 FQGTGA. CDR3 size: 16 residues. V was clipped by 5 bases and J by 2 bases; unmatched bases: 9.

At least ten counts were recorded for this clone. The chain couples TRBV15 to TRBJ2-4; TRBD2 aligns across 7 bases. Looked up from germline, CDR1 is LNHNV and CDR2 is YYDKDF (reference sequence). The CDR3 has 14 amino acids. With 6 bases clipped from V and 3 bases from J, the junction kept 5 bases outside the gene matches. Here the CDR3 DNA reads TGTGCCACCAGGGAAGGACTAGACAAAAACATTCAGTACTTC. Translation: CATREGLDKNIQYF.

This clone has ten or more counts. The V gene is TRBV29-1, the J gene TRBJ2-1; TRBD1 or TRBD2 may be the D gene (6 bases each). The CDR3 has 12 residues. Trimming removed 7 bases at V and 6 bases at J, with 13 bases between. Germline V gene sequence: CDR1 SQVTM, CDR2 ANQGSEA. The CDR3 loop reads CSAREGGNEQFF. The CDR3 DNA reads TGCAGCGCCCGAGAGGGGGGCAATGAGCAGTTCTTC.

This clone was detected ten times or more. The chain links TRBV6-1 to TRBJ2-3; TRBD1 aligns across 10 bases. The CDR3 length is 15 residues. CDR1 MNHNS and CDR2 SASEGT come from the germline V gene. The trim removed 5 bases at V and 0 bases at J, leaving 2 bases unmatched. The CDR3 nucleotides are TGTGCCAGCAGTAGGGACAGGGGAAGCACAGATACGCAGTATTTT. Translating gives CASSRDRGSTDTQYF.

This clone was recorded a few times. The junction does not match germline at one end; this may be a read error. The chain joins TRBV19 to TRBJ2-5; TRBD1 matches 8 bases. The length of the CDR3 is 13 residues. CDR1 and CDR2 from the germline V gene are LNHDA and SQIVND (reference sequence). The DNA for the CDR3 is TGTTCCAGTAGCCCAGGGGGCTTGGAGACCCAGTACTTC. The encoded protein is CSSSPGGLETQYF.

This clone was counted between two and nine times. A much larger clone lies one base from this, so it may be a read error. The chain recombines TRBV7-9 with TRBJ1-5; no clear D gene. Germline V gives CDR1 SEHNR, CDR2 FQNEAQ (reference sequence). This CDR3 comprises 15 residues. Here the CDR3 DNA reads TGTGCCAGCAGCCGCCAGACGACTGGCAATCGGCCCCAGCATTTT. Protein sequence: CASSRQTTGNRPQHF. The whole variable domain, remainder taken from reference TRBV7-9 and TRBJ1-5, is DTGVSQNPRHKITKRGQNVTFRCDPISEHNRLYWYRQTLGQGPEFLTYFQNEAQLEKSRLLSDRFSAERPKGSFSTLEIQRTEQGDSAMYLCASSRQTTGNRPQHFGDGTRLSIL.

This clone has at least ten counts. This chain's CDR3 is CASSLGPSGQGGKTQYF. CDR3 in DNA: TGTGCCAGCAGCTTGGGCCCGTCGGGACAGGGAGGGAAGACCCAGTACTTC. V gene TRBV7-8 combines with J gene TRBJ2-5; 9 bases are shared with TRBD1. CDR1 SGHVS and CDR2 FQNEAQ come from the germline V gene. The CDR3 length is 17 residues. After removal of 3 bases from V and 6 bases from J, the junction contained 14 bases not matched to a gene.

This clone occurred a few times. A junction end diverges from the germline sequence, so it may reflect a read error. The V gene is TRBV28, the J gene TRBJ2-7; possibly TRBD2 for D (5 bases). Germline V gene sequence: CDR1 MDHEN, CDR2 SYDVKM. The CDR3 loop spans 15 amino acids. CDR3 in DNA: TGCGCCAGCATCCCCTGGAGCGGTAGCTCCTACGAGCAGTACTTC. Protein product: CASIPWSGSSYEQYF. Combining the CDR3 with reference TRBV28 and TRBJ2-7 gives the whole variable domain DVKVTQSSRYLVKRTGEKVFLECVQDMDHENMFWYRQDPGLGLRLIYFSYDVKMKEKGDIPEGYSVSREKKERFSLILESASTNQTSMYLCASIPWSGSSYEQYFGPGTRLTVT.

In its sample, this clone is medium-sized. This sequence joins TRBV5-1 and TRBJ2-7; D possibly uses TRBD1 or TRBD2 (5 bases each). The CDR3 length is 15 residues. Per germline, CDR1 SGHRS and CDR2 YFSETQ. V was pared by 0 bases and J by 2 bases, with 12 bases between. CDR3 protein: CASSLAGTPAYEQYF. The CDR3 DNA reads TGCGCCAGCAGCTTGGCCGGGACGCCAGCCTACGAGCAGTACTTC.

This chain connects TRBV6-1 to TRBJ2-7; D gene unclear. V was cut by 7 bases and J by 1 base, with 11 bases left in between. The CDR3 is made up of 13 amino acids. The germline CDR1 and CDR2 sequences are MNHNS and SASEGT. Written as DNA, the CDR3 is TGTGCCAGCATCCCCGGTGTGTCCTACGAGCAGTACTTC. Protein: CASIPGVSYEQYF.

This clone was counted a few times. This chain joins TRBV6-1 and TRBJ2-3, with D possibly TRBD2 on 6 matching bases. Trimming cost V 2 bases and J 4 bases, with 16 bases left between them. CDR1 and CDR2 (germline): MNHNS, SASEGT. CDR3 length: 16 amino acids. CDR3 nucleotide sequence: TGTGCCAGCAGTGAACTCCCGGCGGGGCGGGCAGATACGCAGTATTTT. Translating it yields CASSELPAGRADTQYF.

This clone came up many times. It may be a read error: a sequence one base away is much more abundant. V and J are TRBV2 and TRBJ2-7; no definite D call. The CDR3 runs 14 residues. Germline CDR1 and CDR2: SNHLY and FYNNEI. CDR3 loop: CASSILYQSCEQYF. CDR3 DNA sequence: TGTGCCAGCAGTATCCTATACCAATCCTGCGAGCAGTACTTC.

Remarks on this clone: The sample carries other DNA sequences with the same CDR3. V usage is TRBV5-1 and J usage is TRBJ1-2; 7 bases line up with TRBD1. CDR3 length equals 15 residues. J was trimmed by 2 bases and V by 0 bases; bases with no gene match: 4. CDR1 is SGHRS, CDR2 YFSETQ, per germline. The CDR3 DNA follows: TGCGCCAGCAGCTTGGGCGGGGGACAGAACTATGGCTACACCTTC. It specifies CASSLGGGQNYGYTF. The full variable domain, completed using reference TRBV5-1 and TRBJ1-2, is KAGVTQTPRYLIKTRGQQVTLSCSPISGHRSVSWYQQTPGQGLQFLFEYFSETQRNKGNFPGRFSGRQFSNSRSEMNVSTLELGDSALYLCASSLGGGQNYGYTFGSGTRLTVV.

Comment on this clone: An end of the junction differs from the germline gene, which may be a read error. This sequence joins TRBV6-1 and TRBJ2-5, with 10 bases that match TRBD2. The CDR3 has 18 residues. Germline V CDR1 and CDR2: MNHNS, SASEGT. The CDR3 coding sequence is TGTGCCAGCAGTGAAGATGGTCAGCGGGGGGGGCATAAGGAGAACCAGTACTTC. Translated: CASSEDGQRGGHKENQYF.

This clone showed up just a few times. This specimen includes other DNA sequences encoding the same CDR3. V is TRBV28 and J is TRBJ2-1, with 7 bases aligning to TRBD2. Losses at the gene ends were 8 bases for V and 4 bases for J; bases not matched to a gene: 17. This CDR3 is 17 amino acids long. Germline CDR1 is MDHEN and CDR2 is SYDVKM. CDR3 loop: CASASTAGTSVYNEQFF. DNA for the CDR3: TGTGCCAGCGCCTCGACCGCCGGAACTAGCGTGTACAATGAGCAGTTCTTC.

This clone was seen many times. The chain has TRBV5-6 and TRBJ2-7; D remains ambiguous. This CDR3 has 10 amino acids. Between the trimmed V and J ends, which lost 2 bases and 5 bases, there was a span of 2 bases. Germline CDR1 and CDR2: SGHDT and YYEEEE. CDR3 residues: CASSFNEQYF. In DNA form, the CDR3 reads TGTGCCAGCAGCTTTAACGAGCAGTACTTC.

This clone was observed a handful of times. Germline is not matched at one junction end, which may reflect a read error. V is TRBV27 and J is TRBJ2-2, with a tentative D call TRBD1 (6 bases). The germline V gene encodes CDR1 MNHEY and CDR2 SMNVEV (reference sequence). The CDR3 is 15 amino acids. The CDR3 region is CASSYTGTVTWDLFF. The CDR3 coding sequence is TGTGCCAGCAGTTATACAGGGACCGTCACCTGGGATCTGTTTTTT.

The sample holds a few counts of this clone. In DNA form, the CDR3 reads TGTGCCAGCAGGCCCGAGTGGGGTGAGTGGGGTGAGCAGTTCTTC. Translation: CASRPEWGEWGEQFF. V gene TRBV6-1 combines with J gene TRBJ2-1; no clear D. The CDR3 has 15 residues. Germline V gene lookup returns CDR1 MNHNS and CDR2 SASEGT. V was cut by 6 bases and J by 9 bases, with 21 bases left in between.

This clone was seen ten or more times. This chain joins TRBV5-1 and TRBJ2-7, with 10 bases identical to TRBD2. Germline lookup yields CDR1 SGHRS and CDR2 YFSETQ. Trimming removed 2 bases from V and 4 bases from J; junction bases left unmatched: 3. The CDR3 spans 14 residues. CDR3 coding DNA: TGCGCCAGCAGCTTAACTAGCGGGGTATACGAGCAGTACTTC. As protein: CASSLTSGVYEQYF.

This clone was detected only a few times. A much larger clone is a single base away; this may be a read error. The CDR3 DNA reads TGCAGTGCTAGGGTACTAGCGGAACCCTACGAGCAGTACTTC. As protein: CSARVLAEPYEQYF. The genes are TRBV20-1 and TRBJ2-7; 8 nucleotides agree with TRBD2. V was clipped by 3 bases and J by 2 bases; unmatched bases: 6. Germline values: CDR1 DFQATT, CDR2 SNEGSKA (reference sequence). This CDR3 contains 14 residues.

There are many counts of this clone. The chain combines TRBV20-1 with TRBJ1-1, with D possibly TRBD1 on 5 matching bases. V shed 3 bases and J shed 1 base, with 12 bases lying between them. From germline, CDR1 is DFQATT and CDR2 SNEGSKA (reference sequence). There are 14 residues in the CDR3. The CDR3 nucleotides are TGCAGTGCTAGGGGTAGGGACGGGAACACTGAAGCTTTCTTT. Amino acids: CSARGRDGNTEAFF.

This clone was detected ten times or more. This chain links TRBV2 with TRBJ2-2; 7 bases are shared with TRBD2. The germline CDR1 and CDR2 sequences are SNHLY and FYNNEI. The CDR3 has 15 amino acids. Trimming at V came to 7 bases and at J to 6 bases, leaving 11 bases not matched to a gene. The CDR3 region has the DNA TGTGCCAGCACCCTTTTAGGACTAGGGCCCGGGGAGCTGTTTTTT. It translates to CASTLLGLGPGELFF.

This clone was detected many times. A much larger clone lies a single base off, so this may be a read error. Other DNA sequences within the sample encode an identical CDR3. The chain uses TRBV28 and TRBJ1-2; 7 bases agree with TRBD1. The CDR3 length is 13 residues. Germline CDR1 is MDHEN and CDR2 is SYDVKM. Germline trimming cut 5 bases from V and 2 bases from J; bases unmatched to any gene: 2. The CDR3 region is CASSADRNYGYTF. CDR3 nucleotides: TGTGCCAGCAGTGCGGACAGGAACTATGGCTACACCTTC.